These 10 T cell receptor beta chains came from one sample sequenced in a study of CD8 T cells in ankylosing spondylitis. TCRdb re-derived calls from the 5' RACE reads in MiXCR, one entry per CDR3 protein. Of fewer than 400,000 distinct CDR3 sequences listed, approximately 14% are singletons. Sequenced input: blood, either unsorted or a sorted T cell fraction (not recorded which). These receptor sequences come from a male donor with ankylosing spondylitis or in good health (not recorded which).

There are a few counts of this clonotype. This chain connects TRBV29-1 to TRBJ2-2, with D perhaps matching TRBD1 or TRBD2 (6 bases each). The CDR3 covers 15 residues. Per germline, CDR1 SQVTM and CDR2 ANQGSEA. Trimming removed 3 bases from V and 6 bases from J, with 17 bases in between. In nucleotides, the CDR3 is TGCAGCGTTGAGGGTCGGGGGCGAAGATCCGGGGAGCTGTTTTTT. Translating it yields CSVEGRGRRSGELFF.

The J gene is TRBJ2-7, the V gene TRBV12-3 or TRBV12-4; 9 positions agree with TRBD1. There are 14 residues in the CDR3. The V and J ends lost 6 bases and 6 bases, in that order; junction bases with no gene match: 9. CDR3 residues: CASRIGTGNGEQYF. The CDR3 DNA reads TGTGCCAGCAGGATCGGGACAGGGAACGGCGAGCAGTACTTC.

The chain employs TRBV12-3 or TRBV12-4 and TRBJ2-2; 8 bases map to TRBD1. V gave up 3 bases and J gave up 1 base; unmatched junction bases: 7. The length of the CDR3 is 17 residues. As DNA, the CDR3 is TGTGCCAGCAGTTTTCCTAGACAGGGGCGGAACACCGGGGAGCTGTTTTTT. It translates to CASSFPRQGRNTGELFF.

The rearrangement uses TRBV9 and TRBJ2-5, with D tentatively TRBD2 (6 bases). Between the trimmed V and J ends, which lost 0 bases and 2 bases, there was a span of 11 bases. The CDR3 has 15 amino acids. Germline CDR1 and CDR2: SGDLS and YYNGEE. DNA of the CDR3: TGTGCCAGCAGCGTAGTAGGGACTTCTCAAGAGACCCAGTACTTC. Translating gives CASSVVGTSQETQYF.

This clonotype was seen more than once but under ten times. The chain uses TRBV10-3 and TRBJ1-2, with D unclear. The CDR3 totals 12 residues. The ends were cut back, 0 bases at V and 1 base at J, with 0 bases in the middle. Per the germline V gene, CDR1 is ENHRY and CDR2 is SYGVKD. CDR3 in DNA: TGTGCCATCAGTGAGTCTAACTATGGCTACACCTTC. Amino acid sequence: CAISESNYGYTF.

This clonotype was seen at least ten times. This rearrangement joins TRBV5-1 to TRBJ2-3, with 11 positions matching TRBD2. Germline assignment: CDR1 SGHRS and CDR2 YFSETQ. The CDR3 runs 19 residues. V lost 3 bases, J lost 1 base, and 13 bases stayed unmatched. CDR3: CASSSFPSQLAGGTDTQYF. The CDR3 DNA reads as TGCGCCAGCAGCTCATTCCCTTCGCAACTAGCGGGGGGCACAGATACGCAGTATTTT. The complete variable domain, with remaining parts taken from reference TRBV5-1 and TRBJ2-3, reads KAGVTQTPRYLIKTRGQQVTLSCSPISGHRSVSWYQQTPGQGLQFLFEYFSETQRNKGNFPGRFSGRQFSNSRSEMNVSTLELGDSALYLCASSSFPSQLAGGTDTQYFGPGTRLTVL.

This clonotype was found a few times. The chain links TRBV6-5 to TRBJ2-7, with D perhaps TRBD2 (5 bases). Trimming cost V 2 bases and J 2 bases, with 13 bases left between them. The CDR3 runs to 15 residues. CDR1 MNHEY and CDR2 SVGAGI come from the germline V gene. CDR3 bases: TGTGCCAGCAGTTACCGGTCGGGGAACACCTACGAGCAGTACTTC. It translates to CASSYRSGNTYEQYF.

This clonotype was found a few times. The V and J genes are TRBV11-2 and TRBJ1-2; 8 positions agree with TRBD1. This CDR3 is 16 amino acids long. Trimming cost V 7 bases and J 4 bases; bases outside gene matches: 14. Germline V gene sequence: CDR1 SGHAT, CDR2 FQNNGV. DNA of the CDR3: TGTGCCAGCACCAAAGACAGGGACAGGTTCTCCTATGGCTACACCTTC. As protein: CASTKDRDRFSYGYTF.

This clonotype has only a few counts. This rearrangement joins TRBV20-1 to TRBJ2-3, with TRBD2 matching 11 bases. In germline, CDR1 is DFQATT, CDR2 SNEGSKA (reference sequence). Unmatched junction bases numbered 3, after V lost 2 bases and J lost 5 bases. The CDR3 spans 14 residues. DNA of the CDR3: TGCAGTGCTAGACTAGCGGGGGGAAAAGATACGCAGTATTTT. This sequence encodes CSARLAGGKDTQYF.

This clonotype was picked up a small number of times. The rearrangement links TRBV5-1 to TRBJ2-7, with 7 bases identical to TRBD2. The trim removed 4 bases at V and 5 bases at J, leaving 6 bases unmatched. Germline lookup yields CDR1 SGHRS and CDR2 YFSETQ. This CDR3 contains 13 residues. Here the CDR3 DNA reads TGCGCCAGCAGCCTCTGGACTAGTAACGAGCAGTACTTC. Translation gives CASSLWTSNEQYF.